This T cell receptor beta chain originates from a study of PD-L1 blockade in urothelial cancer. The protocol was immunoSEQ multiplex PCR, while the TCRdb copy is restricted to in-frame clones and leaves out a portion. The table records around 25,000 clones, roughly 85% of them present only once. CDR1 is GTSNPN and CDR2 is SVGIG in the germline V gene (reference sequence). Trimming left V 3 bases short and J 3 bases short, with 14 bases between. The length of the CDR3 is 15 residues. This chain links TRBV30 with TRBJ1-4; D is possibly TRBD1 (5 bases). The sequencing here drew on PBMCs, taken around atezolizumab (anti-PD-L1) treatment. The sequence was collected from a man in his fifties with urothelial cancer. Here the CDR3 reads CAWRADSLANEKLFF. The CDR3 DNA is TGTGCCTGGAGGGCCGACAGTCTTGCTAATGAAAAACTGTTTTTT. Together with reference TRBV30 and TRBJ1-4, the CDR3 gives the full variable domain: SQTIHQWPATLVQPVGSPLSLECTVEGTSNPNLYWYRQAAGRGLQLLFYSVGIGQISSEVPQNLSASRPQDRQFILSSKKLLLSDSGFYLCAWRADSLANEKLFFGSGTQLSVL.